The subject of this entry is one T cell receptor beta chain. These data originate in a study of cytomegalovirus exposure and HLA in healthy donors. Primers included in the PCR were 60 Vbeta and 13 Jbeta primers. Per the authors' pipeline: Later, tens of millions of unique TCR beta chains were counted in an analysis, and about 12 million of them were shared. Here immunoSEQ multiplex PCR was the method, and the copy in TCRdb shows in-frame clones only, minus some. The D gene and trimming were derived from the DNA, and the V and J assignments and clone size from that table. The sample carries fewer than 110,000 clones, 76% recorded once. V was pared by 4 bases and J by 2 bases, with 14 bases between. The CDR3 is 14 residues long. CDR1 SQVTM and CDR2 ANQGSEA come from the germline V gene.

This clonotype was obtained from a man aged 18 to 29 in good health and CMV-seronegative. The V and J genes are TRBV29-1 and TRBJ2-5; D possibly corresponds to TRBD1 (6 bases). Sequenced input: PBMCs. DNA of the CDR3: TGCAGCGTTGTCATCCTAGGACAGCAAGAGACCCAGTACTTC. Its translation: CSVVILGQQETQYF.